This T cell receptor (beta chain) stems from a study of shared clonotypes between healthy human individuals. Using immunoSEQ multiplex PCR, the repertoire was profiled, and TCRdb retains in-frame clones only, with some absent. Of roughly 1,000,000 clones in the sample, 75% to 80% are singletons; the top ten hold about 0.52%. This CDR3 is built from 13 residues. CDR1 is WNHNN, CDR2 SYGVQD, per germline (reference sequence). V was shortened by 6 bases and J by 5 bases, with 14 bases between the two germline ends. The J gene is TRBJ2-7, the V gene TRBV10-1; D unresolved. The specimen was memory CD4+ T cells from PBMCs. Sample subset: CD45RA-negative fraction. This TCR was sampled from a man aged 18 to 30 in good health. Some clones in this sample may be carry-over from other donors' samples. The CDR3 sequence: CASSVQGRDEQYF. The CDR3 region has the DNA TGCGCCAGCAGCGTACAAGGACGGGACGAGCAGTACTTC.